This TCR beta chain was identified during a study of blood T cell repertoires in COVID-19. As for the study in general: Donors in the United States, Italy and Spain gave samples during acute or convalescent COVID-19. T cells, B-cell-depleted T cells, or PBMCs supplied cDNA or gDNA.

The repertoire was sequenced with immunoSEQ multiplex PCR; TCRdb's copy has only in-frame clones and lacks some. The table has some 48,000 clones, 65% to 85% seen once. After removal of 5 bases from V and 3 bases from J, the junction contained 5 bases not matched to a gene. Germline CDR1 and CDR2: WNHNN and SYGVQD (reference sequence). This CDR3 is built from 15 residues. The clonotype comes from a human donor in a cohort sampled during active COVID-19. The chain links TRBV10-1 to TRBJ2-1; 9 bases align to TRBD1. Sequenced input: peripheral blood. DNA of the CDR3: TGCGCCAGCAGTTTGGGACAGGGTTTCTACAATGAGCAGTTCTTC. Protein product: CASSLGQGFYNEQFF.